The 20 T cell receptor beta chains below come from one sample, sequenced in a study of PD-1 blockade in classical Hodgkin lymphoma. The patients all showed relapse after autologous stem cell transplantation, while their brentuximab vedotin exposure varied. Repertoires were generated with immunoSEQ multiplex PCR, while TCRdb's copy carries only in-frame clones and drops some. The profile shows just under 45,000 clones, approximately 70% of them singletons. This specimen consisted of peripheral blood mononuclear cells (PBMCs), obtained before the second cycle of nivolumab. Receptors originate from a human donor with classical Hodgkin lymphoma.

This clone was seen a single time. V gene TRBV2 combines with J gene TRBJ2-1; 9 bases align to TRBD2. This CDR3 is built from 11 residues. After removal of 7 bases from V and 10 bases from J, the junction contained 2 bases not matched to a gene. Germline V CDR1 and CDR2: SNHLY, FYNNEI. The CDR3 sequence: CASILAGEQFF. Written as DNA, the CDR3 is TGTGCCAGCATCCTAGCGGGGGAGCAGTTCTTC.

V gene TRBV7-9 combines with J gene TRBJ1-2; a weak D match, TRBD1 (5 bases). CDR3 length: 15 residues. V lost 1 base and J lost 0, with 9 bases in between. In germline, CDR1 is SEHNR, CDR2 FQNEAQ (reference sequence). The DNA for the CDR3 is TGTGCCAGCAGCTTAGTGGGGGGGACTAACTATGGCTACACCTTC. It is translated as CASSLVGGTNYGYTF.

V gene TRBV5-1 combines with J gene TRBJ1-4; maybe TRBD1 (6 bases). The length of the CDR3 is 14 residues. V was pared by 7 bases and J by 7 bases, with 17 bases between. Germline CDR1 reads SGHRS; CDR2 reads YFSETQ. The CDR3 here is CASGNTGLGEKLFF. The CDR3 DNA reads as TGCGCCAGCGGGAATACAGGGTTGGGTGAAAAACTGTTTTTT.

The chain recombines TRBV7-3 with TRBJ2-3; D possibly corresponds to TRBD2 (5 bases). The CDR3 spans 14 residues. The V end lost 5 bases, the J end lost 4 bases, and 13 bases lay between the germline ends. Germline V gives CDR1 SGHTA, CDR2 FQGTGA. The CDR3 DNA reads TGTGCCAGCAGCCAAATGGAGGTCCCAGATACGCAGTATTTT. It encodes CASSQMEVPDTQYF.

The chain combines TRBV7-6 with TRBJ2-1; the D gene is possibly TRBD2 (6 bases). V was shortened by 7 bases and J by 0 bases, with 19 bases between the two germline ends. This CDR3 comprises 17 residues. Germline assignment: CDR1 SGHVS and CDR2 FNYEAQ. The chain's CDR3 is CASNLEGFPSSYNEQFF. The CDR3 nucleotides are TGTGCCAGCAACTTGGAGGGGTTCCCTAGCTCCTACAATGAGCAGTTCTTC.

The gene calls are TRBV30 and TRBJ1-1; D remains ambiguous. This CDR3 comprises 11 residues. Germline-derived CDR1 and CDR2 are GTSNPN and SVGIG (reference sequence). V lost 5 bases to trimming and J lost 7 bases, with 11 bases between them. The CDR3 coding sequence is TGTGCCTGGTCCCCCGTGGGTGAAGCTTTCTTT. This translates into CAWSPVGEAFF.

In this sample, this clone turned up a few times. This sequence joins TRBV7-9 and TRBJ2-5; D might be TRBD1 (5 bases). V was shortened by 5 bases and J by 5 bases, with 18 bases between the two germline ends. Germline CDR1 SEHNR, CDR2 FQNEAQ (reference sequence). The CDR3 is 15 amino acids. This CDR3 is CASSPTRGAGETQYF. CDR3 DNA: TGTGCCAGCAGCCCCACGCGTGGGGCCGGGGAGACCCAGTACTTC.

The gene calls are TRBV5-4 and TRBJ2-1; 7 positions match TRBD2. V shed 3 bases and J 15 bases; nucleotides not matched to a gene: 9. The CDR3 is 12 residues long. Germline lookup yields CDR1 SGHNT and CDR2 YYREEE (reference sequence). Written as DNA, the CDR3 is TGTGCCAGCAGCTCCGGGACTACCGTTCCGTTCTTC. It yields the protein CASSSGTTVPFF. Drawing the rest from reference TRBV5-4 and TRBJ2-1, the complete variable domain is ETGVTQSPTHLIKTRGQQVTLRCSSQSGHNTVSWYQQALGQGPQFIFQYYREEENGRGNFPPRFSGLQFPNYSSELNVNALELDDSALYLCASSSGTTVPFFGPGTRLTVL.

The rearrangement links TRBV28 to TRBJ2-7, with D possibly matching TRBD2 (5 bases). CDR1 and CDR2 (germline): MDHEN, SYDVKM. CDR3 length: 11 amino acids. The CDR3 region has the DNA TGTGCTGGAGGCGGAGCCTACGAGCAGTACTTC. As protein: CAGGGAYEQYF.

The CDR3 DNA reads TGTGCCAGCAGCTTGAATGAGGAGCCCCAGCATTTT. Translated, it gives CASSLNEEPQHF. The gene calls are TRBV7-9 and TRBJ1-5; no clear D gene. The CDR3 is made up of 12 amino acids. The ends were cut back, 3 bases at V and 8 bases at J, with 8 bases in the middle. Looked up from germline, CDR1 is SEHNR and CDR2 is FQNEAQ (reference sequence).

The CDR3 coding sequence is TGCGCCAGCAGCCAAGATCTTGGAGGCTATGGCTACACCTTC. As protein: CASSQDLGGYGYTF. The rearrangement uses TRBV4-3 and TRBJ1-2; D is uncertain. Per germline, CDR1 LGHNA and CDR2 YSLEER. V dropped 0 bases and J dropped 4 bases, with 9 bases sitting between them. The CDR3 runs 14 residues.

J is TRBJ2-7 and V is TRBV6-6; D possibly uses TRBD1 or TRBD2 (6 bases each). The germline V gene encodes CDR1 MNHNY and CDR2 SVGAGI (reference sequence). V was clipped by 9 bases and J by 2 bases, with 11 bases between them. This CDR3 has 12 amino acids. The CDR3 here is CASKGGPYEQYF. CDR3 DNA: TGTGCCAGTAAGGGGGGACCCTACGAGCAGTACTTC.

This chain connects TRBV12-5 to TRBJ1-1; perhaps TRBD1 as D (5 bases). This CDR3 is 11 amino acids long. CDR1 LGHNT and CDR2 FRNRAP come from the germline V gene. V was clipped by 5 bases and J by 8 bases, with 9 bases between them. CDR3 bases: TGTGCTAGTGGTCCGGGGACCGAAGCTTTCTTT. Protein product: CASGPGTEAFF.

The chain couples TRBV28 to TRBJ2-5; 8 bases are a match to TRBD2. Unmatched junction bases numbered 11, after V lost 4 bases and J lost 4 bases. The CDR3 has 16 residues. Germline-derived CDR1 and CDR2 are MDHEN and SYDVKM. The CDR3 coding sequence is TGTGCCAGCAGTTCACCGAAAGCGGGAGCCAGAGAGACCCAGTACTTC. This gives the protein CASSSPKAGARETQYF. The variable domain in full, completed from reference TRBV28 and TRBJ2-5, reads DVKVTQSSRYLVKRTGEKVFLECVQDMDHENMFWYRQDPGLGLRLIYFSYDVKMKEKGDIPEGYSVSREKKERFSLILESASTNQTSMYLCASSSPKAGARETQYFGPGTRLLVL.

The V gene is TRBV7-2, the J gene TRBJ1-5; 7 bases line up with TRBD1. With 2 bases clipped from V and 1 base from J, the junction kept 2 bases outside the gene matches. There are 15 residues in the CDR3. Per the germline V gene, CDR1 is SGHTA and CDR2 is FQGNSA. In nucleotides, the CDR3 is TGTGCCAGCAGCTTAAAGGGGGCGAGCAATCAGCCCCAGCATTTT. This gives the protein CASSLKGASNQPQHF.

This clone is deemed medium-sized. V and J are TRBV6-5 and TRBJ1-2; 7 bases fit TRBD1. This CDR3 comprises 15 residues. Germline V gives CDR1 MNHEY, CDR2 SVGAGI. The ends lost 6 bases at V and 1 base at J; junction bases unmatched: 8. The CDR3 spells CASRLTRDSNYGYTF. CDR3 nucleotides: TGTGCCAGCAGGTTAACTCGGGACAGTAACTATGGCTACACCTTC.

The J gene is TRBJ1-6, the V gene TRBV19, with 10 positions matching TRBD1. Germline CDR1 LNHDA, CDR2 SQIVND (reference sequence). The trim removed 5 bases at V and 10 bases at J, leaving 11 bases unmatched. The CDR3 covers 16 residues. Written as DNA, the CDR3 is TGTGCCAGTAGTGAGATACCGGGACAGGGGCGATCACCCCTCCACTTT. This codes for CASSEIPGQGRSPLHF.

This chain connects TRBV9 to TRBJ2-5; possibly TRBD1 or TRBD2 for D (5 bases each). Deletions cut 3 bases from V and 2 bases from J, with 8 bases between. In germline, CDR1 is SGDLS, CDR2 YYNGEE. The CDR3 sequence is 13 residues long. The CDR3 loop reads CASSDGAQETQYF. In DNA form, the CDR3 reads TGTGCCAGCAGCGACGGGGCTCAAGAGACCCAGTACTTC.

The chain recombines TRBV7-9 with TRBJ1-1, with a possible D match to TRBD1 (5 bases). CDR1 SEHNR and CDR2 FQNEAQ come from the germline V gene (reference sequence). Trimming removed 5 bases at V and 7 bases at J, with 11 bases between. The CDR3 has 12 residues. The CDR3 is CASSPGTIEAFF. CDR3 nucleotide sequence: TGTGCCAGCAGCCCCGGGACGATTGAAGCTTTCTTT.

V and J are TRBV9 and TRBJ2-1; TRBD2 aligns across 11 bases. The CDR3 has 15 residues. Germline V gene sequence: CDR1 SGDLS, CDR2 YYNGEE. The V gene end was trimmed by 3 bases and the J gene end by 2 bases; junction bases not matched to a gene: 1. The CDR3 sequence: CASSGLAGTYNEQFF. DNA of the CDR3: TGTGCCAGCAGCGGACTAGCGGGAACCTACAATGAGCAGTTCTTC. Variable domain in full (rest from reference TRBV9 and TRBJ2-1): DSGVTQTPKHLITATGQRVTLRCSPRSGDLSVYWYQQSLDQGLQFLIQYYNGEERAKGNILERFSAQQFPDLHSELNLSSLELGDSALYFCASSGLAGTYNEQFFGPGTRLTVL.